This section outlines one TCR beta chain sequence together with its context. These data belong to a study of T cell changes during pregnancy in multiple sclerosis. Trimming shortened V by 4 bases and J by 1 base, and 3 bases separated the two germline ends. The germline V gene encodes CDR1 SGHRS and CDR2 YFSETQ. The length of the CDR3 is 12 residues. Method: immunoSEQ multiplex PCR; TCRdb's copy keeps in-frame clones and lacks some. The sample consists of 100,000 or so clones, under 95% of them appearing once. The receptor comes from a female donor with multiple sclerosis, enrolled in a pregnancy study. The specimen comprised peripheral blood, sampled after pregnancy. V usage is TRBV5-1 and J usage is TRBJ2-1, with D unclear. The CDR3 sequence: CASSTSYNEQFF. The CDR3 DNA sequence: TGCGCCAGCAGCACATCCTACAATGAGCAGTTCTTC. The full variable domain, rest sourced from reference TRBV5-1 and TRBJ2-1, is KAGVTQTPRYLIKTRGQQVTLSCSPISGHRSVSWYQQTPGQGLQFLFEYFSETQRNKGNFPGRFSGRQFSNSRSEMNVSTLELGDSALYLCASSTSYNEQFFGPGTRLTVL.